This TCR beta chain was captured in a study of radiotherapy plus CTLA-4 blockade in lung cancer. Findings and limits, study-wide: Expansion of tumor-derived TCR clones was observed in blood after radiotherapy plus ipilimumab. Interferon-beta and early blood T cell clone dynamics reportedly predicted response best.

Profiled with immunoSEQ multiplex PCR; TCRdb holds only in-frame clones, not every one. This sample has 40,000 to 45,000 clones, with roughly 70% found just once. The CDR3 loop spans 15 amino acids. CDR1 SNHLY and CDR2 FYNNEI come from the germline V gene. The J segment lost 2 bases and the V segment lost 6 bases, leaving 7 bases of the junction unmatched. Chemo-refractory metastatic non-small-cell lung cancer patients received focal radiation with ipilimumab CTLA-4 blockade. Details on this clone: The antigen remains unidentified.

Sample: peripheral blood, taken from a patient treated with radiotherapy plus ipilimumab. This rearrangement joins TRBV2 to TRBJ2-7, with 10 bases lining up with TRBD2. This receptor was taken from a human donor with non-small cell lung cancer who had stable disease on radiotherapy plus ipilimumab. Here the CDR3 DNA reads TGTGCCAGCAGGGTTAGCGGGGGGTCTCCCTACGAGCAGTACTTC. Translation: CASRVSGGSPYEQYF.